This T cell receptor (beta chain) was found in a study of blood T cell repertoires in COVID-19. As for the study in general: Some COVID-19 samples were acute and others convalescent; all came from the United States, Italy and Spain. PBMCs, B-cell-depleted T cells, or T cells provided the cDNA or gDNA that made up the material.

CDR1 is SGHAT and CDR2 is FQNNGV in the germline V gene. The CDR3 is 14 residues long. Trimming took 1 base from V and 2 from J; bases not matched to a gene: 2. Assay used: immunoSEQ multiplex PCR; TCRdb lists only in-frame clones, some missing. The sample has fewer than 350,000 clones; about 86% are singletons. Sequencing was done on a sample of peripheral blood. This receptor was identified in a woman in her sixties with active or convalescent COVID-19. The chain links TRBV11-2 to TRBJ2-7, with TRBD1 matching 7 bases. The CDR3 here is CASSLGTGPYEQYF. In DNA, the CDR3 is TGTGCCAGCAGCTTAGGGACAGGTCCCTACGAGCAGTACTTC.